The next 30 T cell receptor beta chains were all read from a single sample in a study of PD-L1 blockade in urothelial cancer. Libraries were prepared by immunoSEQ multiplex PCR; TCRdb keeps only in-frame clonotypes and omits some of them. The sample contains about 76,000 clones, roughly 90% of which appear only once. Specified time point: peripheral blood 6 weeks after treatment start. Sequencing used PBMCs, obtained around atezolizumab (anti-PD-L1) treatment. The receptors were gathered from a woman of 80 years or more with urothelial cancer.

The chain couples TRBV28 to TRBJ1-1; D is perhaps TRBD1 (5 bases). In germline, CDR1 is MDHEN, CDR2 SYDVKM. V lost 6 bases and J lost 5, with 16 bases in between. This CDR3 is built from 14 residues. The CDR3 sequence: CASRPGPGGTEAFF. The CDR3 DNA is TGTGCCAGCAGGCCCGGACCCGGGGGGACTGAAGCTTTCTTT.

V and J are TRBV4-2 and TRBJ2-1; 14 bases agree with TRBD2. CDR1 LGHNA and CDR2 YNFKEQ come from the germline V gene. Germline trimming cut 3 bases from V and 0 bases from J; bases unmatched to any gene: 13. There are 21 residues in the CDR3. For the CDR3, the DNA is TGTGCCAGCAGCCAGGGCCCTAGGGGACTAGCGGGAGATAGCTCCTACAATGAGCAGTTCTTC. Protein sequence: CASSQGPRGLAGDSSYNEQFF.

The CDR3 nucleotides are TGTGCCACCGGAAGCGGGGGGAGATACGAGCAGTACTTC. Protein sequence: CATGSGGRYEQYF. The rearrangement uses TRBV7-2 and TRBJ2-7, with TRBD2 identical over 9 bases. Looked up from germline, CDR1 is SGHTA and CDR2 is FQGNSA. This CDR3 has 13 amino acids. Trimming cost V 10 bases and J 4 bases; bases outside gene matches: 8.

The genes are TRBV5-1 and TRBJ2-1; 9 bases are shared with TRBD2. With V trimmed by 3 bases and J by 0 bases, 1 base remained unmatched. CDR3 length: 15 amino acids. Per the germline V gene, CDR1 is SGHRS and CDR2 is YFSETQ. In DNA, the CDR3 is TGCGCCAGCAGCTCGACTAGCGGCTCCTACAATGAGCAGTTCTTC. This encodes CASSSTSGSYNEQFF.

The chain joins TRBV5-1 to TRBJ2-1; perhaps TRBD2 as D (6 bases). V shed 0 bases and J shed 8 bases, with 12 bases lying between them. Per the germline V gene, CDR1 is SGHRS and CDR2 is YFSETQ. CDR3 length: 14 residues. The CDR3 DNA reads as TGCGCCAGCAGCTTGGAGGGAGGAGGCTATGAGCAGTTCTTC. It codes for CASSLEGGGYEQFF.

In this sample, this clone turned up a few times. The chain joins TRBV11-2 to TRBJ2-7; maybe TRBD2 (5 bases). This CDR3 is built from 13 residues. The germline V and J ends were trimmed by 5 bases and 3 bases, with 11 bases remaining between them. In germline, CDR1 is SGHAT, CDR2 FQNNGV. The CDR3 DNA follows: TGTGCCAGCAGCACCGTGGCGGGCTACGAGCAGTACTTC. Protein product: CASSTVAGYEQYF.

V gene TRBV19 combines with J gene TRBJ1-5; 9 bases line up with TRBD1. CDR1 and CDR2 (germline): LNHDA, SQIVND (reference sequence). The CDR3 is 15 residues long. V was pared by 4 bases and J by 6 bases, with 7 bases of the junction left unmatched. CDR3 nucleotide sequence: TGTGCCAGTAGTAAAGGGGACAGGGCAGGTCAGCCCCAGCATTTT. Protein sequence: CASSKGDRAGQPQHF.

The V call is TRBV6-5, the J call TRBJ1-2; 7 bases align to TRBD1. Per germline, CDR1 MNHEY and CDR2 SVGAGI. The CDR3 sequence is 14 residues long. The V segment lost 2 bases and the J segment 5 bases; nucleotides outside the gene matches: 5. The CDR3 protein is CASSYDGTEYGYTF. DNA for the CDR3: TGTGCCAGCAGTTACGATGGGACAGAATATGGCTACACCTTC.

This chain's CDR3 is CASRTIGSTGELFF. In DNA, the CDR3 is TGCGCCAGCAGAACTATAGGAAGCACCGGGGAGCTGTTTTTT. This sequence joins TRBV10-2 and TRBJ2-2; unclear D gene. V dropped 6 bases and J dropped 4 bases, with 12 bases sitting between them. Germline CDR1 and CDR2: WSHSY and SAAADI. The CDR3 loop spans 14 amino acids.

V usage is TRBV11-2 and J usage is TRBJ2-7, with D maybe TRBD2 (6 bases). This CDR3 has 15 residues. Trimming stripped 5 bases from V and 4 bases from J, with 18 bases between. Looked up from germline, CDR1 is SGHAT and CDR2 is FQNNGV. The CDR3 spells CASSHQTTRMYEQYF. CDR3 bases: TGTGCCAGCAGCCACCAGACGACTAGGATGTACGAGCAGTACTTC.

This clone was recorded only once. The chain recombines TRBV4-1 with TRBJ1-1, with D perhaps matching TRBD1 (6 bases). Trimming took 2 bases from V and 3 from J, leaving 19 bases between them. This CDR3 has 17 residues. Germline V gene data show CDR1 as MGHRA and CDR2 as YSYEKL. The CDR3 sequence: CASSQQGKADGYTEAFF. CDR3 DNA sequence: TGCGCCAGCAGCCAACAGGGGAAAGCCGACGGGTACACTGAAGCTTTCTTT.

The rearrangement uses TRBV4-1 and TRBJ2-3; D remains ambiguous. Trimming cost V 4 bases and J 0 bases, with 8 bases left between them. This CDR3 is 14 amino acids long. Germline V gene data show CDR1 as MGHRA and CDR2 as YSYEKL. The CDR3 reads CASSLASSTDTQYF. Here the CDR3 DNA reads TGCGCCAGCAGCCTAGCTTCTAGCACAGATACGCAGTATTTT.

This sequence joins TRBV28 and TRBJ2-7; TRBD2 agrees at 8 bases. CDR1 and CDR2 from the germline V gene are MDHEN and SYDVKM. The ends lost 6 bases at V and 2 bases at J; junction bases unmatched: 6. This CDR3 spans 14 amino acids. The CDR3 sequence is CASSPPGRAYEQYF. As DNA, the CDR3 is TGTGCCAGCAGCCCCCCCGGGAGGGCCTACGAGCAGTACTTC.

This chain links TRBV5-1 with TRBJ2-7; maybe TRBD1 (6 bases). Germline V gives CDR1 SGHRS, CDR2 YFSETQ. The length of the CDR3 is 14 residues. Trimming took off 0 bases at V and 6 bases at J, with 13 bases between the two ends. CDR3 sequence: CASSLEGETLEQYF. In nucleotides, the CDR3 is TGCGCCAGCAGCTTGGAGGGGGAGACGCTCGAGCAGTACTTC.

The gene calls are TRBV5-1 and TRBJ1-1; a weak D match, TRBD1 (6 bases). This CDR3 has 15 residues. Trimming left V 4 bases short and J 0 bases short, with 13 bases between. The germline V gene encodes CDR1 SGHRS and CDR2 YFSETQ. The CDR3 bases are TGCGCCAGCAGCCCCTCAGGACAGTTGAACACTGAAGCTTTCTTT. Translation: CASSPSGQLNTEAFF.

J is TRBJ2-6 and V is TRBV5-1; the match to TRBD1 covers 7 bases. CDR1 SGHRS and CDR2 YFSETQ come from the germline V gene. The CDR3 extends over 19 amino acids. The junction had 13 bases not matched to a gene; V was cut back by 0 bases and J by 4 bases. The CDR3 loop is CASSLAGTGDVSGANVLTF. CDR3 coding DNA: TGCGCCAGCAGCTTGGCCGGAACAGGGGACGTATCCGGGGCCAACGTCCTGACTTTC.

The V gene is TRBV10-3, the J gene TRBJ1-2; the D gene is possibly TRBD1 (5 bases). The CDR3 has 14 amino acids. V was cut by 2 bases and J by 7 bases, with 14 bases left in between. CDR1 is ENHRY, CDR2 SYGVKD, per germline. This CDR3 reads CAISERADSVGYTF. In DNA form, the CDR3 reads TGTGCCATCAGTGAGCGGGCAGACAGCGTTGGCTACACCTTC.

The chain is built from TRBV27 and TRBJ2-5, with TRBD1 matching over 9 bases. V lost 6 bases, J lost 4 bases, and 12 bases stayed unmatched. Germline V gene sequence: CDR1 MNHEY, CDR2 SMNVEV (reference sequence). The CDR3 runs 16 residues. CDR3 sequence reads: CASSTQGANNRETQYF. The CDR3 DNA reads TGTGCCAGCAGCACACAGGGGGCAAATAATCGAGAGACCCAGTACTTC.

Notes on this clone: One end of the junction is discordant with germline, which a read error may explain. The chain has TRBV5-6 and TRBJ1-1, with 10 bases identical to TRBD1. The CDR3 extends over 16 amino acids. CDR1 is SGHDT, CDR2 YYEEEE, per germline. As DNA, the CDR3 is TGTGCCAGCAGATTGGGGACAGGGGCTAGGAACACTGAAGCTTTCTTT. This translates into CASRLGTGARNTEAFF.

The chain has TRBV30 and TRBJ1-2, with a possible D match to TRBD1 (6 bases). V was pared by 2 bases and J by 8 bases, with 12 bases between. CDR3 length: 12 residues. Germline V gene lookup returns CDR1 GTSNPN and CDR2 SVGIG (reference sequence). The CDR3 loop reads CAWSPHREGYTF. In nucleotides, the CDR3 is TGTGCCTGGAGTCCCCACAGGGAAGGCTACACCTTC.

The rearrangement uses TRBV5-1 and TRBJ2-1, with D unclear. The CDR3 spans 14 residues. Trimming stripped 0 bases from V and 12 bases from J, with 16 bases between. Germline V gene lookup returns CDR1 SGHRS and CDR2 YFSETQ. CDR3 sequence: CASSLARGARVQFF. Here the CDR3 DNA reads TGCGCCAGCAGCTTGGCCAGAGGTGCCCGGGTGCAGTTCTTC.

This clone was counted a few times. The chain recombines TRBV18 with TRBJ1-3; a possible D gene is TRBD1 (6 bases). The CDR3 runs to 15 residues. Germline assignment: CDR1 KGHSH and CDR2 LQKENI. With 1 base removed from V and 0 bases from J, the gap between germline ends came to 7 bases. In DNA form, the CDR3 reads TGTGCCAGCTCACCACGGGACACCTCTGGAAACACCATATATTTT. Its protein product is CASSPRDTSGNTIYF. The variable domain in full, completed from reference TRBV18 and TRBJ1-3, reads NAGVMQNPRHLVRRRGQEARLRCSPMKGHSHVYWYRQLPEEGLKFMVYLQKENIIDESGMPKERFSAEFPKEGPSILRIQQVVRGDSAAYFCASSPRDTSGNTIYFGEGSWLTVV.

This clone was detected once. The CDR3 loop is CASKTSPGTSAHEQYF. DNA for the CDR3: TGTGCCAGCAAAACCTCCCCCGGGACTAGCGCCCACGAGCAGTACTTC. The V gene is TRBV27, the J gene TRBJ2-7, with TRBD2 matching over 10 bases. Germline lookup yields CDR1 MNHEY and CDR2 SMNVEV (reference sequence). J gave up 5 bases and V 7 bases, and 14 bases lay outside the gene matches. The CDR3 is made up of 16 amino acids.

CDR3 DNA: TGCGCCAGCAGCGCGGGACAGGGAGCCGGGGAGCTGTTTTTT. This encodes CASSAGQGAGELFF. The chain combines TRBV5-1 with TRBJ2-2; TRBD1 aligns across 9 bases. This CDR3 contains 14 residues. V shed 4 bases, J shed 6 bases, and the junction held 4 bases outside the gene matches. Germline V lookup: CDR1 SGHRS, CDR2 YFSETQ.

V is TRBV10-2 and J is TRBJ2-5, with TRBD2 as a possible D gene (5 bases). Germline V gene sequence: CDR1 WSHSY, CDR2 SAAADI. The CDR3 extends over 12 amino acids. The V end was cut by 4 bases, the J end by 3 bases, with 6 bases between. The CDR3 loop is CASSVLEETQYF. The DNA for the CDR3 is TGCGCCAGCAGTGTACTAGAAGAGACCCAGTACTTC.

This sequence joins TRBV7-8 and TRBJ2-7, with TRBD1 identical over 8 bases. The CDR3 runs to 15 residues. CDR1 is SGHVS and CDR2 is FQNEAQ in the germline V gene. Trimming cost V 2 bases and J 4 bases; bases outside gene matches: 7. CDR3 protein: CASSLSQGGGYEQYF. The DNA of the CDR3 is TGTGCCAGCAGCTTATCACAGGGGGGAGGATACGAGCAGTACTTC.

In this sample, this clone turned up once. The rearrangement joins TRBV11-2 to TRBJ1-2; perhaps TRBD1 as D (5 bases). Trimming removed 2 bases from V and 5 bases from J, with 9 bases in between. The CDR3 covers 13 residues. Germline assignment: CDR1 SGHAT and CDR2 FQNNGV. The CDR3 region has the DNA TGTGCCAGCAGCTTATCACAGGAATATGGCTACACCTTC. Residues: CASSLSQEYGYTF.

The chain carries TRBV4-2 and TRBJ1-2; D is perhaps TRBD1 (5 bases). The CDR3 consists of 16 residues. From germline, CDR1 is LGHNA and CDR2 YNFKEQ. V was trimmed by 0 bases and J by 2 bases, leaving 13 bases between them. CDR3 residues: CASSQETGRTNYGYTF. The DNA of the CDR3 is TGTGCCAGCAGCCAAGAGACCGGGAGGACAAACTATGGCTACACCTTC.

In DNA form, the CDR3 reads TGTGCCAGCAGCCCTGTCCCGGGAGACCATGAGCAGTTCTTC. It translates to CASSPVPGDHEQFF. The chain is built from TRBV11-3 and TRBJ2-1, with D possibly being TRBD2 (6 bases). This CDR3 is built from 14 residues. The V end was cut by 5 bases, the J end by 8 bases, with 16 bases between. Germline V lookup: CDR1 SGHNT, CDR2 YENEEA.

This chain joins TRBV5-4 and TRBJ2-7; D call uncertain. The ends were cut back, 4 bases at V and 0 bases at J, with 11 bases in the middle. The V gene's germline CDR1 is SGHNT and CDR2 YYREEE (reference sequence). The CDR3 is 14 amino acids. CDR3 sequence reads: CASSPFGPSYEQYF. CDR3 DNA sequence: TGTGCCAGCAGCCCTTTTGGCCCCTCCTACGAGCAGTACTTC.